The 12 T cell receptor beta chains in this list originate from one sample, sequenced in a study of T cell responses to AZD1222 COVID-19 vaccine. Method: immunoSEQ multiplex PCR; TCRdb's copy keeps in-frame clones and lacks some. The sample records 100,000 to 150,000 clones, 75% to 90% being singletons. Here the sequenced sample was peripheral blood, taken 28 days after the second AZD1222 dose. These receptors originate from an adult who received the AZD1222 COVID-19 vaccine.

The DNA of the CDR3 is TGTGCCAGCAGCGCTAGCGGTCAAGAGACCCAGTACTTC. It encodes CASSASGQETQYF. The rearrangement uses TRBV3-1 (or the pseudogene TRBV3-2) and TRBJ2-5; 7 nucleotides align to TRBD2. The ends lost 5 bases at V and 2 bases at J; junction bases unmatched: 2. The CDR3 extends over 13 amino acids. Germline CDR1 reads LGHDT; CDR2 reads YNNKEL (reference sequence).

The V and J genes are TRBV29-1 and TRBJ1-2; no reliable D call. The V gene lost 4 bases and the J gene lost 4 bases, with 16 bases spanning the gap. From germline, CDR1 is SQVTM and CDR2 ANQGSEA. CDR3 length: 14 amino acids. The CDR3 loop reads CSVAAGFNLYGYTF. In DNA, the CDR3 is TGCAGCGTTGCGGCAGGATTCAACCTCTATGGCTACACCTTC.

V and J are TRBV5-1 and TRBJ1-3; tentative D call: TRBD1 (5 bases). This CDR3 contains 15 residues. The V gene's germline CDR1 is SGHRS and CDR2 YFSETQ. V was trimmed by 4 bases and J by 0 bases, leaving 11 bases between them. The CDR3 coding sequence is TGCGCCAGCAGCGCATGGGACCGCTCTGGAAACACCATATATTTT. Amino acid sequence: CASSAWDRSGNTIYF.

In regard to this clone: An end of the junction differs from the germline gene, which may be a read error. The chain carries TRBV5-1 and TRBJ2-2; the match to TRBD2 covers 11 bases. Per the germline V gene, CDR1 is SGHRS and CDR2 is YFSETQ. CDR3 size: 14 residues. CDR3 sequence (DNA): TGCGCCAGTACCCTACTAGCGGGGGCCGGAGAGCTGTTTTTT. It codes for CASTLLAGAGELFF.

Only one count was recorded for this clone. The chain has TRBV7-2 and TRBJ2-7, with D possibly called TRBD1 or TRBD2 (5 bases each). The V end was cut by 3 bases, the J end by 2 bases, with 8 bases between. Germline-derived CDR1 and CDR2 are SGHTA and FQGNSA. This CDR3 spans 13 amino acids. CDR3 sequence (DNA): TGTGCCAGCAGCTTGGGGGAGCCCTACGAGCAGTACTTC. Protein product: CASSLGEPYEQYF.

The chain is built from TRBV10-3 and TRBJ1-5, with a tentative D call TRBD1 (5 bases). V lost 0 bases and J lost 2, with 8 bases in between. This CDR3 region has 15 residues. Germline assignment: CDR1 ENHRY and CDR2 SYGVKD. In nucleotides, the CDR3 is TGTGCCATCAGTGAGTCCTGGGACGGCAATCAGCCCCAGCATTTT. Encoded protein: CAISESWDGNQPQHF.

The gene calls are TRBV7-2 and TRBJ1-2; 7 nucleotides line up with TRBD1. J was trimmed by 4 bases and V by 2 bases; bases with no gene match: 7. The CDR3 loop spans 15 amino acids. CDR1 SGHTA and CDR2 FQGNSA come from the germline V gene. CDR3 sequence reads: CASSLPGQLSYGYTF. The CDR3 DNA sequence: TGTGCCAGCAGCTTACCGGGACAGCTGAGCTATGGCTACACCTTC. The full variable domain, rest sourced from reference TRBV7-2 and TRBJ1-2, is GAGVSQSPSNKVTEKGKDVELRCDPISGHTALYWYRQSLGQGLEFLIYFQGNSAPDKSGLPSDRFSAERTGGSVSTLTIQRTQQEDSAVYLCASSLPGQLSYGYTFGSGTRLTVV.

This chain uses TRBV15 with TRBJ1-1; D not certain. Germline CDR1 LNHNV, CDR2 YYDKDF (reference sequence). The ends were cut back, 1 base at V and 7 bases at J, with 13 bases in the middle. The CDR3 loop spans 14 amino acids. The CDR3 is CATSRASPLDEAFF. The CDR3 nucleotides are TGTGCCACCAGCAGAGCATCCCCTCTGGATGAAGCTTTCTTT. Supplemented by reference TRBV15 and TRBJ1-1, the full variable domain reads DAMVIQNPRYQVTQFGKPVTLSCSQTLNHNVMYWYQQKSSQAPKLLFHYYDKDFNNEADTPDNFQSRRPNTSFCFLDIRSPGLGDTAMYLCATSRASPLDEAFFGQGTRLTVV.

J is TRBJ1-2 and V is TRBV3-1 (or the pseudogene TRBV3-2), with no clear D. The germline CDR1 and CDR2 sequences are LGHDT and YNNKEL (reference sequence). V lost 4 bases to trimming and J lost 2 bases, with 14 bases between them. There are 15 residues in the CDR3. The CDR3 loop is CASSPLAGSNYGYTF. The CDR3 coding sequence is TGTGCCAGCAGCCCGCTAGCCGGGTCGAACTATGGCTACACCTTC.

The chain recombines TRBV6-6 with TRBJ1-3; unclear D gene. Germline CDR1 MNHNY, CDR2 SVGAGI (reference sequence). CDR3 length equals 15 residues. V lost 4 bases, J lost 0 bases, and 10 bases lay in between. This CDR3 is CASSSDVLSGNTIYF. The CDR3 nucleotides read TGTGCCAGCAGTTCCGACGTTCTCTCTGGAAACACCATATATTTT.

The chain uses TRBV12-3 or TRBV12-4 and TRBJ2-4; unclear D gene. The CDR3 loop spans 10 amino acids. Trimming removed 4 bases at V and 6 bases at J, with 1 base between. The CDR3 region is CASSSNIQYF. The CDR3 DNA follows: TGTGCCAGCAGTTCAAACATTCAGTACTTC.

The sample holds a few counts of this clone. V usage is TRBV3-1 (or the pseudogene TRBV3-2) and J usage is TRBJ1-1; no definite D call. Germline assignment: CDR1 LGHDT and CDR2 YNNKEL (reference sequence). V shed 6 bases and J shed 1 base, with 9 bases lying between them. The CDR3 is made up of 13 amino acids. The CDR3 here is CASRDLSNTEAFF. DNA for the CDR3: TGTGCCAGCAGAGACCTCTCGAACACTGAAGCTTTCTTT.